This T cell receptor beta chain was retrieved from a study of graft-versus-host responses after intestinal transplantation. Study information: The transplants performed in recipients were multivisceral, liver-intestinal, or isolated intestinal. Every recipient underwent anti-thymocyte globulin induction, then tacrolimus and steroids for 3 to 4 years.

Assay: immunoSEQ multiplex PCR; the TCRdb copy retains only in-frame clones and omits some. The data hold 75,000 to 100,000 clones, with 92% observed a single time. Turning to this clone: Its target is not known.

The sequence came from a human donor who received an intestinal transplant. The sequenced sample was unstimulated CD4+ T cells sorted from spleen or lymph node cells, obtained before intestinal transplant.

The CDR3 nucleotides read TGTGCCAGCAGACTAGCGGGGCTCCCTGGGAATGAGCAGTTCTTC. Translating it yields CASRLAGLPGNEQFF. The chain uses TRBV27 and TRBJ2-1; 10 positions match TRBD2. The V and J ends lost 6 bases and 7 bases, in that order; junction bases with no gene match: 9. This CDR3 comprises 15 residues. Germline loops: CDR1 MNHEY, CDR2 SMNVEV (reference sequence).